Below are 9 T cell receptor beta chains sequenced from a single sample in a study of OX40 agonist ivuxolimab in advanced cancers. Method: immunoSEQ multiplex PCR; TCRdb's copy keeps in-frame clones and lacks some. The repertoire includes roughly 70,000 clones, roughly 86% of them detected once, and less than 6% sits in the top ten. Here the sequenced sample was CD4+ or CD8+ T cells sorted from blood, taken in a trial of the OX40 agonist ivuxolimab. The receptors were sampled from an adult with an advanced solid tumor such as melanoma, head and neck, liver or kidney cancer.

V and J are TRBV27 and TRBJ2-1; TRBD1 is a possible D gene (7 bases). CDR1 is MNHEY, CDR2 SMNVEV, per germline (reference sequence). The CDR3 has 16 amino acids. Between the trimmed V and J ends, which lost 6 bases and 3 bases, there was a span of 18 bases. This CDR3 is CASSRETGSGYNEQFF. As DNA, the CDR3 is TGTGCCAGCAGCCGGGAGACAGGGTCGGGCTACAATGAGCAGTTCTTC.

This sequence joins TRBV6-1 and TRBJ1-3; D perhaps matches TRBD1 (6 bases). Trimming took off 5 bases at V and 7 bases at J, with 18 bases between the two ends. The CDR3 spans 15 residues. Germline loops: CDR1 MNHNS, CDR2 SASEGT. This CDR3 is CASSSTGLGRNTIYF. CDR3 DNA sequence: TGTGCCAGCAGTAGCACAGGGCTTGGCCGGAACACCATATATTTT.

The CDR3 loop is CASKYSPNTEAFF. CDR3 DNA sequence: TGTGCCAGCAAGTACAGCCCGAACACTGAAGCTTTCTTT. The chain combines TRBV2 with TRBJ1-1; no reliable D call. Trimming pared 7 bases from V and 1 base from J, leaving 10 bases between. The CDR3 loop spans 13 amino acids. Germline CDR1 SNHLY, CDR2 FYNNEI.

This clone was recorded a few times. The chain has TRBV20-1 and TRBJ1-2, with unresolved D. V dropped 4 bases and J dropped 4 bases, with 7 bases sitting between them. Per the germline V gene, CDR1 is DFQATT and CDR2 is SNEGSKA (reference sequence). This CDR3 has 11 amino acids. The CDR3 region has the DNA TGCAGTGCTACCCTGGGCTATGGCTACACCTTC. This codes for CSATLGYGYTF.

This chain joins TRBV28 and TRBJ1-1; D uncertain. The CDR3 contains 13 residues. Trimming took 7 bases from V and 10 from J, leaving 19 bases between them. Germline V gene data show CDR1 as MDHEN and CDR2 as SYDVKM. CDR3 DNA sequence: TGTGCCAGCACCCCATCGATTTACAGCGTAGCTTTCTTT. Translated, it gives CASTPSIYSVAFF.

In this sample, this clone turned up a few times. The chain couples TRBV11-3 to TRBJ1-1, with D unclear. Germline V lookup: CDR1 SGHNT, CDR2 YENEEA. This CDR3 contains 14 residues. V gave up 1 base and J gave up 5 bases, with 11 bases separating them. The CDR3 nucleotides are TGTGCCAGCAGCTTAGGGGATGGAGGGACTGAAGCTTTCTTT. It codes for CASSLGDGGTEAFF.

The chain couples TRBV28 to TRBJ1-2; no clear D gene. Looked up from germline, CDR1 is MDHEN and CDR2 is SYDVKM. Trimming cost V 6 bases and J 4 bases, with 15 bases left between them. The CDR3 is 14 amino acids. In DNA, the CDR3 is TGTGCCAGCAGCCCGACCCCCGGCGCCTATGGCTACACCTTC. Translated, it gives CASSPTPGAYGYTF.

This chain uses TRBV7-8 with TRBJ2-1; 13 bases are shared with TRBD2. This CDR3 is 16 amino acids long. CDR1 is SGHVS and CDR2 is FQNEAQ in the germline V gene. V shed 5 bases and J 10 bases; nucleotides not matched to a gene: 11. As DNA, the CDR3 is TGTGCCAGCAGCCCCCCGGGACTAGCGGGAAAAGGCGAGCAGTTCTTC. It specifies CASSPPGLAGKGEQFF.

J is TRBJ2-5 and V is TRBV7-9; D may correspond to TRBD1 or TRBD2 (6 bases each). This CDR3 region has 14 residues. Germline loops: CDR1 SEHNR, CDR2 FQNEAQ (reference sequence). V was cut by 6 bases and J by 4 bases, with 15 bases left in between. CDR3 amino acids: CASREGGKAETQYF. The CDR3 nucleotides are TGTGCCAGCAGGGAGGGGGGTAAGGCAGAGACCCAGTACTTC.